This T cell receptor beta chain stems from a study of blood T cell repertoires in COVID-19. Repertoires were generated with immunoSEQ multiplex PCR, while TCRdb's copy carries only in-frame clones and drops some. The repertoire holds approximately 130,000 clones, with about 83% as singletons. V shed 7 bases, J shed 7 bases, and the junction held 7 bases outside the gene matches. Germline V gene sequence: CDR1 SNHLY, CDR2 FYNNEI. The CDR3 loop spans 13 amino acids. The chain couples TRBV2 to TRBJ1-5; TRBD1 matches 7 bases. The sequenced sample was peripheral blood. The receptor was isolated from a woman between 50 and 59 years old with acute or convalescent COVID-19. CDR3 DNA: TGTGCCAGCACTACAGGGGCCTGGCAGCCCCAGCATTTT. Translating gives CASTTGAWQPQHF.